The 14 T cell receptor beta chains below all came from one sample that was sequenced in a study of vaccination effects on CD4 cells after COVID-19. The antigens of these receptors remain unknown. Here immunoSEQ multiplex PCR was the method, and the copy in TCRdb shows in-frame clones only, minus some. The table has about 70,000 clones, 60% to 75% seen once. Viral peptide pools were used in the ViraFEST assay to expand antigen-specific CD4+ T cells, and sequencing came afterward. Upon completion of about 10 days in culture, CD4+ T cells were isolated. SARS-CoV-2 infected the person between March and December 2020, as confirmed by PCR. The source material was CD4+ T cells from PBMCs cultured with HIV peptides, sampled before COVID-19 vaccination. The subset was: HIV-1 Nef peptide pool negative control/reference culture. The receptors stem from a human donor who had a prior SARS-CoV-2 infection.

This chain links TRBV5-1 with TRBJ2-1, with D perhaps assigned TRBD1 or TRBD2 (5 bases each). From germline, CDR1 is SGHRS and CDR2 YFSETQ. Deletions cut 2 bases from V and 13 bases from J, with 19 bases between. The CDR3 runs 14 residues. CDR3 in DNA: TGCGCCAGCAGCTTAGAGCGAGCGGACCAGGGACAGTTCTTC. As protein: CASSLERADQGQFF.

J is TRBJ2-7 and V is TRBV24-1; D uncertain. Germline CDR1 and CDR2: KGHDR and SFDVKD. CDR3 length equals 14 residues. Trimming shortened V by 3 bases and J by 2 bases, and 10 bases separated the two germline ends. CDR3 residues: CATSDGGRPYEQYF. The CDR3 DNA reads TGTGCCACCAGTGATGGTGGCAGACCCTACGAGCAGTACTTC.

The chain uses TRBV10-3 and TRBJ2-5; 7 bases are shared with TRBD2. The V gene's germline CDR1 is ENHRY and CDR2 SYGVKD. The CDR3 is 15 residues long. The junction had 8 bases not matched to a gene; V was cut back by 6 bases and J by 1 base. The CDR3 spells CAIRARGGSQETQYF. CDR3 nucleotide sequence: TGTGCCATCAGAGCTCGCGGGGGTTCCCAAGAGACCCAGTACTTC.

The chain couples TRBV18 to TRBJ1-1, with D unclear. The CDR3 is 13 residues long. Germline V gene lookup returns CDR1 KGHSH and CDR2 LQKENI. The V end was cut by 3 bases, the J end by 1 base, with 6 bases between. The CDR3 DNA reads TGTGCCAGCTCACCTAACAGGAACACTGAAGCTTTCTTT. Protein product: CASSPNRNTEAFF.

V usage is TRBV5-1 and J usage is TRBJ2-5, with D hard to call. CDR1 is SGHRS and CDR2 is YFSETQ in the germline V gene. The CDR3 covers 13 residues. V lost 0 bases, J lost 7 bases, and 10 bases lay in between. The CDR3 is CASSLAEKGTQYF. In nucleotides, the CDR3 is TGCGCCAGCAGCTTGGCAGAGAAGGGGACCCAGTACTTC.

V is TRBV4-2 and J is TRBJ2-7, with 8 bases matching TRBD2. V gave up 5 bases and J gave up 1 base; unmatched junction bases: 4. The CDR3 runs 14 residues. Germline loops: CDR1 LGHNA, CDR2 YNFKEQ. CDR3 sequence (DNA): TGTGCCAGCAGCGACCTAGCGGGTTCCTACGAGCAGTACTTC. This encodes CASSDLAGSYEQYF.

This chain uses TRBV7-9 with TRBJ1-4; possible D gene TRBD1, 6 bases. The CDR3 totals 15 residues. V dropped 5 bases and J dropped 8 bases, with 18 bases sitting between them. Germline values: CDR1 SEHNR, CDR2 FQNEAQ (reference sequence). CDR3 sequence reads: CASSEPRAGEEKLFF. In DNA form, the CDR3 reads TGTGCCAGCAGCGAACCGAGGGCAGGGGAAGAAAAACTGTTTTTT. Looking up the rest from reference TRBV7-9 and TRBJ1-4 gives the full variable domain: DTGVSQNPRHKITKRGQNVTFRCDPISEHNRLYWYRQTLGQGPEFLTYFQNEAQLEKSRLLSDRFSAERPKGSFSTLEIQRTEQGDSAMYLCASSEPRAGEEKLFFGSGTQLSVL.

J is TRBJ2-5 and V is TRBV11-3, with 11 bases identical to TRBD2. The CDR3 is 18 amino acids. The V and J ends lost 5 bases and 1 base, in that order; junction bases with no gene match: 12. CDR1 is SGHNT, CDR2 YENEEA, per germline. The CDR3 coding sequence is TGTGCCAGCAGCCAGGTGGGACTAGCGGCCCGTATCCAAGAGACCCAGTACTTC. This translates into CASSQVGLAARIQETQYF.

The genes are TRBV19 and TRBJ2-5; the D gene is possibly TRBD2 (7 bases). The V end lost 3 bases, the J end lost 4 bases, and 18 bases lay between the germline ends. The CDR3 is 16 residues long. Germline V gene sequence: CDR1 LNHDA, CDR2 SQIVND (reference sequence). CDR3 in DNA: TGTGCCAGTAGTATTCTCGGCAGGGAGGGGGGAGAGACCCAGTACTTC. This encodes CASSILGREGGETQYF.

The chain couples TRBV5-1 to TRBJ1-1; tentatively, D is TRBD1 (6 bases). The CDR3 has 12 amino acids. CDR1 and CDR2 from the germline V gene are SGHRS and YFSETQ. With 4 bases removed from V and 11 bases from J, the gap between germline ends came to 15 bases. CDR3 sequence (DNA): TGCGCCAGCAGCCGGGGGCATCGCGCGGCTTTCTTT. It yields the protein CASSRGHRAAFF.

The chain joins TRBV14 to TRBJ2-3; no clear D gene. From germline, CDR1 is SGHDN and CDR2 FVKESK. CDR3 length: 12 residues. V dropped 4 bases and J dropped 10 bases, with 12 bases sitting between them. CDR3 sequence (DNA): TGTGCCAGCAGCCTGTACCTTAATGCGCAGTATTTT. This translates into CASSLYLNAQYF. Complete variable domain (other parts from reference TRBV14 and TRBJ2-3): EAGVTQFPSHSVIEKGQTVTLRCDPISGHDNLYWYRRVMGKEIKFLLHFVKESKQDESGMPNNRFLAERTGGTYSTLKVQPAELEDSGVYFCASSLYLNAQYFGPGTRLTVL.

The J gene is TRBJ2-7, the V gene TRBV21-1; the DNA was not compared with TRBD1, the D call given in the table. TRBV21-1 is labeled a pseudogene. The CDR3 is 13 residues long. CDR3 residues: CASTWDSSYEQYF. The DNA of the CDR3 is TGTGCCAGCACCTGGGACAGCTCCTACGAGCAGTACTTC.

V gene TRBV5-6 combines with J gene TRBJ1-4; D possibly corresponds to TRBD1 (5 bases). This CDR3 spans 17 amino acids. The V end lost 3 bases, the J end lost 6 bases, and 21 bases lay between the germline ends. In germline, CDR1 is SGHDT, CDR2 YYEEEE. The CDR3 region is CASSSPRGTGGDEKLFF. The CDR3 DNA follows: TGTGCCAGCAGCTCCCCTAGGGGTACAGGAGGGGATGAAAAACTGTTTTTT.

The chain carries TRBV6-1 and TRBJ1-2; D call uncertain. Germline CDR1 MNHNS, CDR2 SASEGT. Deletions cut 3 bases from V and 2 bases from J, with 7 bases between. This CDR3 spans 13 amino acids. The CDR3 nucleotides are TGTGCCAGCAGTGAGGTCAAGAACTATGGCTACACCTTC. It codes for CASSEVKNYGYTF.